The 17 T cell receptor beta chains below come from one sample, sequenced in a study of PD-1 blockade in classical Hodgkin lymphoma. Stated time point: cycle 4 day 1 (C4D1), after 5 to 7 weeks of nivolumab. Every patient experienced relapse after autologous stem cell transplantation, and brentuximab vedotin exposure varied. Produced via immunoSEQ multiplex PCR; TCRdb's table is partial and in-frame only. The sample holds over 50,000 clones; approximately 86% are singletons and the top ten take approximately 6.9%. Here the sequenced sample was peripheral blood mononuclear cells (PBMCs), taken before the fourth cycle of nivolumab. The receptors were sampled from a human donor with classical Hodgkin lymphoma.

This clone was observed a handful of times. CDR3 sequence reads: CAISENFEGETQYF. CDR3 DNA sequence: TGTGCCATCAGTGAGAATTTCGAAGGGGAGACCCAGTACTTC. This chain connects TRBV10-3 to TRBJ2-5; D not certain. Germline V CDR1 and CDR2: ENHRY, SYGVKD. The CDR3 has 14 residues. The germline V and J ends were trimmed by 2 bases and 5 bases, with 12 bases remaining between them.

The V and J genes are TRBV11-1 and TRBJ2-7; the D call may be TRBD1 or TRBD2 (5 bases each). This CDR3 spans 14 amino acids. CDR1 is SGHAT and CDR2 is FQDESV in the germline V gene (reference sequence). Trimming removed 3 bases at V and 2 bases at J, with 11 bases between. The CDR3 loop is CASSFRDLPYEQYF. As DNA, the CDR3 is TGTGCCAGCAGCTTCCGGGACCTGCCCTACGAGCAGTACTTC.

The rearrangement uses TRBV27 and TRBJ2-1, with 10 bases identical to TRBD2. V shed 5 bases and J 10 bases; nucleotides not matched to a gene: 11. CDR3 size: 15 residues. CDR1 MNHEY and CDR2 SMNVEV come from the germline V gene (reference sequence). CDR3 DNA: TGTGCCAGCAGTGACCGGGGAGCGGGAGGGGGGGAGCAGTTCTTC. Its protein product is CASSDRGAGGGEQFF.

In DNA, the CDR3 is TGTGCCAGCAGTTTGACAGGCGAATATGGCTACACCTTC. Translating it yields CASSLTGEYGYTF. The chain carries TRBV28 and TRBJ1-2; D is perhaps TRBD1 (6 bases). This CDR3 has 13 amino acids. Germline-derived CDR1 and CDR2 are MDHEN and SYDVKM. V was pared by 3 bases and J by 5 bases, with 10 bases between.

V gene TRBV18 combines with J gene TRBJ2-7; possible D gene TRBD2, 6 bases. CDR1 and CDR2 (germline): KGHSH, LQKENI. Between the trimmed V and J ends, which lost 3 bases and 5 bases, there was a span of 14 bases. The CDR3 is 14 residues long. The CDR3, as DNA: TGTGCCAGCTCACCCATGGGGGGACGAGACGAGCAGTACTTC. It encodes CASSPMGGRDEQYF.

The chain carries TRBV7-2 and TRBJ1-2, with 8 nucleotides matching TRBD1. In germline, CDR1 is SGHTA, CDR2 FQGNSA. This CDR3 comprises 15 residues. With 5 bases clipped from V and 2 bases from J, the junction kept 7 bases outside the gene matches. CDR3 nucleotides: TGTGCCAGCAGCGTGTCAGGGGGCCAAAACTATGGCTACACCTTC. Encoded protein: CASSVSGGQNYGYTF. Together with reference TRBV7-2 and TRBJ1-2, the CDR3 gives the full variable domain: GAGVSQSPSNKVTEKGKDVELRCDPISGHTALYWYRQSLGQGLEFLIYFQGNSAPDKSGLPSDRFSAERTGGSVSTLTIQRTQQEDSAVYLCASSVSGGQNYGYTFGSGTRLTVV.

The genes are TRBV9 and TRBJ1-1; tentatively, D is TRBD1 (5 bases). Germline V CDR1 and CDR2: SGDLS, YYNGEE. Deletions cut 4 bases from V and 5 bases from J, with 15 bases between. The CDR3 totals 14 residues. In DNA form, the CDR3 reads TGTGCCAGCAGCTTAGACCCCCGGGGGACTGAAGCTTTCTTT. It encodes CASSLDPRGTEAFF.

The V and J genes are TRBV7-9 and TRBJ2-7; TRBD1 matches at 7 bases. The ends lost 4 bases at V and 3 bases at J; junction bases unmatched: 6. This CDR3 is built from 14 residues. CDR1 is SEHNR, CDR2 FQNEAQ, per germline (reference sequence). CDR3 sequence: CASSSPGTDYEQYF. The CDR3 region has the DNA TGTGCCAGCAGCTCACCCGGGACAGACTACGAGCAGTACTTC. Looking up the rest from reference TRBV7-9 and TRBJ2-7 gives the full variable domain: DTGVSQNPRHKITKRGQNVTFRCDPISEHNRLYWYRQTLGQGPEFLTYFQNEAQLEKSRLLSDRFSAERPKGSFSTLEIQRTEQGDSAMYLCASSSPGTDYEQYFGPGTRLTVT.

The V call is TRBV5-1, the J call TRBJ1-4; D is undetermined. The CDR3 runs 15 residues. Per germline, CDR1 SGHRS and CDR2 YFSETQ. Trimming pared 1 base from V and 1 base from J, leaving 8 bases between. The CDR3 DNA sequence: TGCGCCAGCAGCTTGCTGGCAGGAACTAATGAAAAACTGTTTTTT. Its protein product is CASSLLAGTNEKLFF.

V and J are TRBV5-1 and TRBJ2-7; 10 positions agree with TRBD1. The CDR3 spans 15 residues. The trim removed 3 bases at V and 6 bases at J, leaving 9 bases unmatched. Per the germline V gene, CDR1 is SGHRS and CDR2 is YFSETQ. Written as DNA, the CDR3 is TGCGCCAGCAGCTCGTCTCCGGGACAGGGGCTCGAGCAGTACTTC. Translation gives CASSSSPGQGLEQYF.

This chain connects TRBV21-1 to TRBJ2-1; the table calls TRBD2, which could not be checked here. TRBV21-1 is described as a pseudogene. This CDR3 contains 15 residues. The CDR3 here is CASSKDSIDYNEQFF. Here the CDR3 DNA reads TGTGCCAGCAGCAAGGACTCGATAGACTACAATGAGCAGTTCTTC.

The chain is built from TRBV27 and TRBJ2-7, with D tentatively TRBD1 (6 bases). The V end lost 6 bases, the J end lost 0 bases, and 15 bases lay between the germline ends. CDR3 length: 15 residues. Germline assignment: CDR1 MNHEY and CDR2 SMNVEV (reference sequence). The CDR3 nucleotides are TGTGCCAGCAGCCAGAGGGGGTCGACCTCCTACGAGCAGTACTTC. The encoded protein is CASSQRGSTSYEQYF.

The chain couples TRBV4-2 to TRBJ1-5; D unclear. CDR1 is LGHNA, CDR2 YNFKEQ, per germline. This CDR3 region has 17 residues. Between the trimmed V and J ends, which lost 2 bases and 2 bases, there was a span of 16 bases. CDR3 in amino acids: CASSQPPGPGGNQPQHF. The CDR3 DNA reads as TGTGCCAGCAGCCAACCCCCCGGCCCAGGAGGCAATCAGCCCCAGCATTTT.

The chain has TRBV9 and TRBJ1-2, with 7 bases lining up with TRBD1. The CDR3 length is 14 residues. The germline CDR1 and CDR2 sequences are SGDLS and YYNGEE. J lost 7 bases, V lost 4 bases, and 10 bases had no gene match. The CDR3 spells CASSLQLRGTGYTF. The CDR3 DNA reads TGTGCCAGCAGCCTCCAGCTCAGGGGGACTGGCTACACCTTC.

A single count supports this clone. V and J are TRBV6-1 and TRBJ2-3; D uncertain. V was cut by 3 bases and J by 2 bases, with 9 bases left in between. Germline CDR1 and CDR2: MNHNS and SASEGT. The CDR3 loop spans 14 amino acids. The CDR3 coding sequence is TGTGCCAGCAGTGATAGGGCCGTCACAGATACGCAGTATTTT. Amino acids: CASSDRAVTDTQYF.

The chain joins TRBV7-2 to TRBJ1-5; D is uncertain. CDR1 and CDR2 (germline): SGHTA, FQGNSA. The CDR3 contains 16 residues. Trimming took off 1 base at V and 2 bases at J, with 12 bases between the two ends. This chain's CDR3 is CASSLGSIMGNQPQHF. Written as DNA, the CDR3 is TGTGCCAGCAGCTTAGGAAGTATTATGGGCAATCAGCCCCAGCATTTT.

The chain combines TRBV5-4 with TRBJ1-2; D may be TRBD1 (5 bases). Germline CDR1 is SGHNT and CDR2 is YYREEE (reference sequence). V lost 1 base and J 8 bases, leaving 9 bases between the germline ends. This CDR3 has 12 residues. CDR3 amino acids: CASSLPQGGYTF. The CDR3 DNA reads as TGTGCCAGCAGCTTGCCGCAGGGAGGCTACACCTTC.